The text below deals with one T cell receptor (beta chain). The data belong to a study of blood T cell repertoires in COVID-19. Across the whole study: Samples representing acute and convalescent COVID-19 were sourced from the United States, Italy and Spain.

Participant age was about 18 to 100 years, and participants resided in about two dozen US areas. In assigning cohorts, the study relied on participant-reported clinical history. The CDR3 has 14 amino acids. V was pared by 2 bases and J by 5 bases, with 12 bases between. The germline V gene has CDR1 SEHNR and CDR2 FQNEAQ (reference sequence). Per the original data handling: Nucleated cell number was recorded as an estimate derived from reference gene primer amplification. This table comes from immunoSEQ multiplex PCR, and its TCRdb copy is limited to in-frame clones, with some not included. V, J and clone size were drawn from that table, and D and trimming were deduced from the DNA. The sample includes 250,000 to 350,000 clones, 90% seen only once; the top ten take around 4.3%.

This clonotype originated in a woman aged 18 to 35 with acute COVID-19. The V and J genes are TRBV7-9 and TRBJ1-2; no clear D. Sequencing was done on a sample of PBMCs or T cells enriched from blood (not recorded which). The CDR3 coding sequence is TGTGCCAGCAGCTTAAACAGCGGACCATATGGCTACACCTTC. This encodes CASSLNSGPYGYTF.